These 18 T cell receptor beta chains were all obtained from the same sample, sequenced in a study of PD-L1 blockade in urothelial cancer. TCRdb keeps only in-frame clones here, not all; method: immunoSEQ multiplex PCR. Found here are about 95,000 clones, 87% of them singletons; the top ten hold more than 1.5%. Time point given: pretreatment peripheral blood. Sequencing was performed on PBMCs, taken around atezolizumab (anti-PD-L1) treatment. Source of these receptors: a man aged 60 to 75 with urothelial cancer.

The DNA for the CDR3 is TGTGCCAGCAGTTTTAAGGGACAAGTTCTCTCTGGGGCCAACGTCCTGACTTTC. This encodes CASSFKGQVLSGANVLTF. The chain links TRBV27 to TRBJ2-6; a possible D gene is TRBD1 (6 bases). The germline gives CDR1 MNHEY, CDR2 SMNVEV (reference sequence). With 3 bases removed from V and 0 bases from J, the gap between germline ends came to 15 bases. This CDR3 region has 18 residues.

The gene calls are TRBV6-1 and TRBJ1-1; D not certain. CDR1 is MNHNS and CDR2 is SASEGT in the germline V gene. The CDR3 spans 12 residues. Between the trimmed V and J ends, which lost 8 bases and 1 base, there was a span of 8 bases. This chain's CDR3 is CASAIENTEAFF. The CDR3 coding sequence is TGTGCCAGCGCAATAGAGAACACTGAAGCTTTCTTT.

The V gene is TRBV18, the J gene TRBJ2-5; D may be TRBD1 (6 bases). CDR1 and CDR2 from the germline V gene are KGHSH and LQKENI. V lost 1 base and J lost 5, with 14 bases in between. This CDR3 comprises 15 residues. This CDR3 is CASSPLGQGPETQYF. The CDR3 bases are TGTGCCAGCTCACCACTAGGGCAGGGGCCCGAGACCCAGTACTTC.

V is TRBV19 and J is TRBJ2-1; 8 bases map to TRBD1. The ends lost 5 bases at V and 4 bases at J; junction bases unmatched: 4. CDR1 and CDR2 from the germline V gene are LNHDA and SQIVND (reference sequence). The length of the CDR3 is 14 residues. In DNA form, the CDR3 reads TGTGCCAGTAGTCCGGGACAGGAGTACAATGAGCAGTTCTTC. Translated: CASSPGQEYNEQFF.

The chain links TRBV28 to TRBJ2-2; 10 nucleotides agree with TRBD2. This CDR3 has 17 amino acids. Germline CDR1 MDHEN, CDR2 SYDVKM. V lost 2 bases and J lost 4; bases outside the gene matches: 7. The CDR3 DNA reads TGTGCCAGCAGTTTAGACCCTAGCGGGAGACGCACCGGGGAGCTGTTTTTT. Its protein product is CASSLDPSGRRTGELFF.

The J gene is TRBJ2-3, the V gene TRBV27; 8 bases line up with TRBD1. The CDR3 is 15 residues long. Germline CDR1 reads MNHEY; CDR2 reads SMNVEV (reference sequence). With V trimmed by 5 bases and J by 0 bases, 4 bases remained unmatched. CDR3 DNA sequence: TGTGCCAGCAGTGGGGGACAGGAGAGCACAGATACGCAGTATTTT. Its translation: CASSGGQESTDTQYF.

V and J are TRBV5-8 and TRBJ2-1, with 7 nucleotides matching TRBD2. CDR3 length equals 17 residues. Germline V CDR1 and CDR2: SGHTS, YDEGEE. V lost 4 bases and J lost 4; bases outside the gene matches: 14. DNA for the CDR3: TGTGCCAGCAGCCCCGGTCCCTCACCGGGGGGATACAATGAGCAGTTCTTC. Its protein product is CASSPGPSPGGYNEQFF.

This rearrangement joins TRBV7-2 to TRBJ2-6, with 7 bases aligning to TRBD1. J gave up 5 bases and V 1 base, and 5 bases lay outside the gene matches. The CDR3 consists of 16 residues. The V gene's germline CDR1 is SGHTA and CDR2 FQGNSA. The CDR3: CASSLGTGLWANVLTF. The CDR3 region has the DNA TGTGCCAGCAGCTTAGGGACAGGCCTCTGGGCCAACGTCCTGACTTTC.

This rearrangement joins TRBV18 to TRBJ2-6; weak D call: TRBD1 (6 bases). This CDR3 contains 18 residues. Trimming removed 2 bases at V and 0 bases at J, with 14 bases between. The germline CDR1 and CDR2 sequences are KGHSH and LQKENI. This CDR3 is CASSPGARGSSGANVLTF. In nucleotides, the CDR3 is TGTGCCAGCTCACCAGGGGCTAGGGGGTCCTCTGGGGCCAACGTCCTGACTTTC.

CDR3 loop: CASKGGQTNEKLFF. CDR3 in DNA: TGTGCCAGCAAAGGCGGGCAGACGAATGAAAAACTGTTTTTT. V gene TRBV2 combines with J gene TRBJ1-4, with no clear D. Per the germline V gene, CDR1 is SNHLY and CDR2 is FYNNEI. Trimming pared 7 bases from V and 5 bases from J, leaving 14 bases between. This CDR3 has 14 residues.

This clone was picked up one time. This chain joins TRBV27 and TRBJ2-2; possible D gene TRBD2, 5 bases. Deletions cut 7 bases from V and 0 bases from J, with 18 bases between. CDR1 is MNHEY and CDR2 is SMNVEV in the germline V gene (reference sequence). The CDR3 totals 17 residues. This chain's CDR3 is CASIPLTGSPNTGELFF. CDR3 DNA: TGTGCCAGCATCCCACTTACGGGGTCTCCGAACACCGGGGAGCTGTTTTTT.

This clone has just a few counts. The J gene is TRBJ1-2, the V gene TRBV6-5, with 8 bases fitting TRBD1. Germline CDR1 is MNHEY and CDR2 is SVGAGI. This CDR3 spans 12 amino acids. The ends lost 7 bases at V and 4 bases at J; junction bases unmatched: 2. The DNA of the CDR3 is TGTGCCAGCACAGGGGGCGCCTATGGCTACACCTTC. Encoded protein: CASTGGAYGYTF.

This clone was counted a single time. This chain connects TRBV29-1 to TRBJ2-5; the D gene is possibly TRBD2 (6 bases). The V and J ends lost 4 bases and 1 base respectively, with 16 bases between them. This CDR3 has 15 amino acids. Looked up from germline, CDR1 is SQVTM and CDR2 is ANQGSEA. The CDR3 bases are TGCAGCGTTGGCGGAGGGGCGGAGGTCCAAGAGACCCAGTACTTC. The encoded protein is CSVGGGAEVQETQYF.

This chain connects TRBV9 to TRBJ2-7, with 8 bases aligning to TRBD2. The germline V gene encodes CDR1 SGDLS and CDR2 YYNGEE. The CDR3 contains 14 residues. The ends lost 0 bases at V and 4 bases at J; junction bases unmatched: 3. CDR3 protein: CASSVDQRGYEQYF. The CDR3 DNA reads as TGTGCCAGCAGCGTAGACCAGCGGGGGTACGAGCAGTACTTC.

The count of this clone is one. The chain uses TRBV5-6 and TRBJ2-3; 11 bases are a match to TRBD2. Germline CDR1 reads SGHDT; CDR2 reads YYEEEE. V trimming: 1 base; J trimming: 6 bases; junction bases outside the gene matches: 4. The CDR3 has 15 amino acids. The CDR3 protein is CASSLSRLAGDTQYF. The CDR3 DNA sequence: TGTGCCAGCAGCTTGAGTCGACTAGCGGGGGATACGCAGTATTTT.

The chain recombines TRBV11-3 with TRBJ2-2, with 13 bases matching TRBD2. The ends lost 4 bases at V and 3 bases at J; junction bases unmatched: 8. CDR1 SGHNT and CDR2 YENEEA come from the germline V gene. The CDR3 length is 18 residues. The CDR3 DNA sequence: TGTGCCAGCAGCTCCCTAGGACTAGCGGGGGCCTACACCGGGGAGCTGTTTTTT. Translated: CASSSLGLAGAYTGELFF. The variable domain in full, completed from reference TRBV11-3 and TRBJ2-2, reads EAGVVQSPRYKIIEKKQPVAFWCNPISGHNTLYWYLQNLGQGPELLIRYENEEAVDDSQLPKDRFSAERLKGVDSTLKIQPAELGDSAVYLCASSSLGLAGAYTGELFFGEGSRLTVL.

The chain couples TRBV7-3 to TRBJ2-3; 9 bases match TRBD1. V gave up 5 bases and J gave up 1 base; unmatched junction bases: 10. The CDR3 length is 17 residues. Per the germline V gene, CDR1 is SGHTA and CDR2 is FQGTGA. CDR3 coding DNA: TGTGCCAGCAGCCAGCTCGGACAGGGGATGGGCACAGATACGCAGTATTTT. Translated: CASSQLGQGMGTDTQYF.

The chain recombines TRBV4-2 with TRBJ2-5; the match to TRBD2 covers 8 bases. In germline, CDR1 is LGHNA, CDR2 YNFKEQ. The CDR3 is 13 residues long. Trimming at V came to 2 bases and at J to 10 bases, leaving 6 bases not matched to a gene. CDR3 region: CASSQNLGLDQYF. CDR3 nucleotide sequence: TGTGCCAGCAGCCAAAACTTGGGACTAGACCAGTACTTC.